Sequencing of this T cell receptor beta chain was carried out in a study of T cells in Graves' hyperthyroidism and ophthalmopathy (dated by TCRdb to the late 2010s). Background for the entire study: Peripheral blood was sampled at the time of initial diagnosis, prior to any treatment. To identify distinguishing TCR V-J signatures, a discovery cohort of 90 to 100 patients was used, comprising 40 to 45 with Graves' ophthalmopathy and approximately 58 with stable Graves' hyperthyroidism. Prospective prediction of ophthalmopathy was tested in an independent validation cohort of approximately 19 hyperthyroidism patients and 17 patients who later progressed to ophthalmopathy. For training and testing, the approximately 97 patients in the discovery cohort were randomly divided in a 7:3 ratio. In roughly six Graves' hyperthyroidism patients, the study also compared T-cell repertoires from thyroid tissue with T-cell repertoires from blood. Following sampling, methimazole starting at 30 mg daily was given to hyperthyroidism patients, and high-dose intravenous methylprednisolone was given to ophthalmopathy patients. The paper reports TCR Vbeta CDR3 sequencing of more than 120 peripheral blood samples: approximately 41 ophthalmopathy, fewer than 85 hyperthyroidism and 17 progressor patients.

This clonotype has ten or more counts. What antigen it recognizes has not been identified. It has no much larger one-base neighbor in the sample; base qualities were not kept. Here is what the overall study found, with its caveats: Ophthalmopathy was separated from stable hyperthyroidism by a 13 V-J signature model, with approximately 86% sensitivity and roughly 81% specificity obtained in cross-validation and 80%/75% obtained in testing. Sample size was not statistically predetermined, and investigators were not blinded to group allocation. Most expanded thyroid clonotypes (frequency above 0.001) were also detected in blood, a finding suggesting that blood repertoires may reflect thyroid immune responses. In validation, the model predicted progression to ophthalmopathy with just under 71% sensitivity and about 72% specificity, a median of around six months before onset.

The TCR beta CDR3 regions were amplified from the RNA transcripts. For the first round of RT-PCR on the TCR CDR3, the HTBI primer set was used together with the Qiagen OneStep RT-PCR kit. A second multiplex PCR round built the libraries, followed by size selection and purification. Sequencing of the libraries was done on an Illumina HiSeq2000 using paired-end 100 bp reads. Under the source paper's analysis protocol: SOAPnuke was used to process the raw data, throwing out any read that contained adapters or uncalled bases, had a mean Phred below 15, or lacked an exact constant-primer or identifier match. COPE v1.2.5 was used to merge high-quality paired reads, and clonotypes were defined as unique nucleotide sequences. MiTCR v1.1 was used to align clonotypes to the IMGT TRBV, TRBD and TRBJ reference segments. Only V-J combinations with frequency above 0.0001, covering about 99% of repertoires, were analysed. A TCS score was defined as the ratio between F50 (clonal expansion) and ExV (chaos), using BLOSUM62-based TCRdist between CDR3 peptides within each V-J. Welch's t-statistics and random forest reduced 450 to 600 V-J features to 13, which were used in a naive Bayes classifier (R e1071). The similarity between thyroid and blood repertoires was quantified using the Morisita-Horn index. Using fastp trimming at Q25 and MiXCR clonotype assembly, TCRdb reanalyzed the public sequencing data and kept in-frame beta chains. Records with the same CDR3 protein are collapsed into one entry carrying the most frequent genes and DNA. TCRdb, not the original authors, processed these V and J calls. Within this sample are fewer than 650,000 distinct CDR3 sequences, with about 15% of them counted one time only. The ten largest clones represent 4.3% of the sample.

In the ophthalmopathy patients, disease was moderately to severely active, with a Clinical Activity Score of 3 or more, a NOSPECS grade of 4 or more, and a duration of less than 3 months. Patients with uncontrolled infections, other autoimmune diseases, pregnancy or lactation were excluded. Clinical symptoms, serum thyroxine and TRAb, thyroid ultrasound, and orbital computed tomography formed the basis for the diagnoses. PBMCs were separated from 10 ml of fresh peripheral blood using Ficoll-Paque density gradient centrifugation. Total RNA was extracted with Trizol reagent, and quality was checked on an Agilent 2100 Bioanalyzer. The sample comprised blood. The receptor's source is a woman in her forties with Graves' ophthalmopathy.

This receptor carries the CDR3 CASSQSLWQTDSYEQYF. The DNA sequence follows: TGTGCCAGCAGTCAATCGCTCTGGCAGACTGACTCCTACGAGCAGTACTTC. Recombination connected TRBV27 to TRBJ2-7; the D gene identity is not certain. Cut back by 5 bases and 0 bases, the V and J ends lie 20 bases apart. Taken from the germline V gene (reference sequence), the CDR1 and CDR2 loops are MNHEY and SMNVEV. From cysteine to phenylalanine, the CDR3 is 17 amino acids long. This entry keeps only the CDR3 DNA: 51 bases, framed from base 1.